These T cell receptor beta chains were read from a single sample in a study of OX40 agonist ivuxolimab in advanced cancers. The protocol was immunoSEQ multiplex PCR, while the TCRdb copy is restricted to in-frame clones and leaves out a portion. Here the sample spans tens of thousands of clones, roughly 85% being singletons. The sample consisted of CD4+ or CD8+ T cells sorted from blood, taken in a trial of the OX40 agonist ivuxolimab. Receptors originate from an adult with an advanced solid tumor such as melanoma, head and neck, liver or kidney cancer. The CDR3 runs from the conserved cysteine through the conserved F or W. The D gene is left open where the match is weak. Size is omitted from some rows. Given values are once, few, many or a class for expanded clones.

-	-	TRBV2	TRBJ2-2	TGTGCCAGCAGTACTCGGGTTGGTCTCACCGGGGAGCTGTTTTTT	CASSTRVGLTGELFF
-	TRBD2	TRBV7-6	TRBJ2-2	TGTGCCAGCGGGGTACTAGCGGGAGGCACCGGGGAGCTGTTTTTT	CASGVLAGGTGELFF
once	-	TRBV30	TRBJ2-3	TGTGCCTGGGTCATAGGGGCTAGCACAGATACGCAGTATTTT	CAWVIGASTDTQYF
-	-	TRBV2	TRBJ2-5	TGTGCCAGCAGTCAAACACGGGGACCTTGGGAGGCCCAGTACTTC	CASSQTRGPWEAQYF
-	TRBD1	TRBV11-1	TRBJ2-6	TGTGCCAGCAGCGCCCGACAGGGAACTGGGGCCAACGTCCTGACTTTC	CASSARQGTGANVLTF
-	-	TRBV18	TRBJ2-3	TGTGCCAGCTCACCACCGACCTTCATGGGGGCGGACACAGATACGCAGTATTTT	CASSPPTFMGADTDTQYF
-	-	TRBV11-3	TRBJ2-3	TGTGCCAGCAGCTTTGGACGCACAGATACGCAGTATTTT	CASSFGRTDTQYF
-	-	TRBV7-3	TRBJ2-1	TGTGCCAGCAGCTTAAGAGCTAGTCAACAAGGGAATGAGCAGTTCTTC	CASSLRASQQGNEQFF
-	TRBD1	TRBV19	TRBJ1-4	TGTGCCAGTAGTATAGGGGGACAGGGTGGGGAAAAACTGTTTTTT	CASSIGGQGGEKLFF
-	-	TRBV19	TRBJ1-1	TGTGCCAGTAGTATGGAGGGGATGACTGAAGCTTTCTTT	CASSMEGMTEAFF
-	TRBD2	TRBV4-1	TRBJ2-7	TGCGCCAGCAGCCAAGAGGGACTAGCGGGAGGGTCTTCCTACGAGCAGTACTTC	CASSQEGLAGGSSYEQYF
-	TRBD1	TRBV7-3	TRBJ2-1	TGTGCCAGCAGCTTATCAGGGGGCTCCTACAATGAGCAGTTCTTC	CASSLSGGSYNEQFF
-	-	TRBV4-1	TRBJ2-3	TGCGCCAGCAGCCCGTCCAGCGCGGGGCTTACAGATACGCAGTATTTT	CASSPSSAGLTDTQYF
-	-	TRBV19	TRBJ2-3	TGTGCCAGTAGTATTGGTGACTACACAGATACGCAGTATTTT	CASSIGDYTDTQYF
-	-	TRBV14	TRBJ1-2	TGTGCCAGCAGCCAGGGGCGGGGGAGCTATGGCTACACCTTC	CASSQGRGSYGYTF
few	TRBD1	TRBV4-3	TRBJ1-1	TGCGCCAGCAGCCAACACCTGGGGGACAGCGTGAACACTGAAGCTTTCTTT	CASSQHLGDSVNTEAFF
-	-	TRBV5-1	TRBJ1-1	TGCGCCAGCAGCTTACAGGGTGGGGGCACTGAAGCTTTCTTT	CASSLQGGGTEAFF